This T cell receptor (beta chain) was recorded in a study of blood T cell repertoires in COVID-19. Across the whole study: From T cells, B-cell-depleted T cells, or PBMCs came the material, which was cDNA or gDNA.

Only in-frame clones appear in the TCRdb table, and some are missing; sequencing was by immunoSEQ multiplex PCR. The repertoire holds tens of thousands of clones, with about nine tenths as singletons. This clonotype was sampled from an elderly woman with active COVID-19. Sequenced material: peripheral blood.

The CDR3 is CASSRLAGGRSTGELFF. CDR3 nucleotides: TGTGCCAGCAGCCGACTAGCGGGAGGGCGGAGCACCGGGGAGCTGTTTTTT. V usage is TRBV7-3 and J usage is TRBJ2-2; 14 bases match TRBD2. Germline V gene data show CDR1 as SGHTA and CDR2 as FQGTGA. This CDR3 is 17 amino acids long. With 5 bases clipped from V and 4 bases from J, the junction kept 6 bases outside the gene matches.